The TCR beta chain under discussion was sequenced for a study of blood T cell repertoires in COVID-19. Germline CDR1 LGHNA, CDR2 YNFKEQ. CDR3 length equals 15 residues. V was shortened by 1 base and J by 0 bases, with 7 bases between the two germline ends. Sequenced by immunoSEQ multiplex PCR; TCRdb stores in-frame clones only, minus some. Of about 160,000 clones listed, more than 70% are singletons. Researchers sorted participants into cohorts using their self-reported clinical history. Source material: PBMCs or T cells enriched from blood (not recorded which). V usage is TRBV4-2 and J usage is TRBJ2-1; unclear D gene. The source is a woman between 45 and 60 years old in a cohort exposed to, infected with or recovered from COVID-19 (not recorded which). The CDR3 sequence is CASSQAPGSYNEQFF. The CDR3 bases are TGTGCCAGCAGCCAAGCTCCAGGCTCCTACAATGAGCAGTTCTTC.